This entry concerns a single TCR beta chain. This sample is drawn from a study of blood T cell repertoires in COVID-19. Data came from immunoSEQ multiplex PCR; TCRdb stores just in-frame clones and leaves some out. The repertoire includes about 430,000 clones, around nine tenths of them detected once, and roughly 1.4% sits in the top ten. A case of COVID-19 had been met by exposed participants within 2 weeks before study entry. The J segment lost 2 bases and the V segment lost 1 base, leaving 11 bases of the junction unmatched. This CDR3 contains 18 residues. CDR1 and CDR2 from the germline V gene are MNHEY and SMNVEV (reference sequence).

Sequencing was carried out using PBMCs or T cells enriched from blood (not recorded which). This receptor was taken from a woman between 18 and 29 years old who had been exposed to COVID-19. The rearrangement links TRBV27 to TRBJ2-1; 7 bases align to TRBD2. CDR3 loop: CASSLWAGAPLAYNEQFF. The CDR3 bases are TGTGCCAGCAGTTTATGGGCGGGAGCTCCGTTGGCCTACAATGAGCAGTTCTTC.